These 7 T cell receptor beta chains were sequenced from one sample in a study of cytomegalovirus exposure and HLA in healthy donors. The PCR employed 60 Vbeta primers together with 13 Jbeta primers. Assay used: immunoSEQ multiplex PCR; TCRdb lists only in-frame clones, some missing. The sample contains roughly 230,000 clones, about nine tenths of which appear only once. Sequenced sample: PBMCs. These receptors were collected from a girl between 2 and 10 years old in good health and CMV-seronegative.

The rearrangement links TRBV2 to TRBJ2-5, with D perhaps TRBD1 (7 bases). V shed 8 bases and J shed 5 bases, with 18 bases lying between them. Germline lookup yields CDR1 SNHLY and CDR2 FYNNEI. This CDR3 has 14 amino acids. The CDR3 here is CASGRDRNKETQYF. The CDR3 coding sequence is TGTGCCAGCGGGCGGGACAGAAATAAGGAGACCCAGTACTTC. The complete variable domain, with remaining parts taken from reference TRBV2 and TRBJ2-5, reads EPEVTQTPSHQVTQMGQEVILRCVPISNHLYFYWYRQILGQKVEFLVSFYNNEISEKSEIFDDQFSVERPDGSNFTLKIRSTKLEDSAMYFCASGRDRNKETQYFGPGTRLLVL.

The chain is built from TRBV11-2 and TRBJ2-3, with D perhaps matching TRBD2 (7 bases). The CDR3 length is 13 residues. The V end lost 0 bases, the J end lost 14 bases, and 15 bases lay between the germline ends. Germline V lookup: CDR1 SGHAT, CDR2 FQNNGV. In DNA, the CDR3 is TGTGCCAGCAGCTTAGATGGGAGGGGGTTGCTGTATTTT. Protein: CASSLDGRGLLYF.

The rearrangement uses TRBV5-6 and TRBJ2-5; D is possibly TRBD2 (5 bases). Per the germline V gene, CDR1 is SGHDT and CDR2 is YYEEEE. CDR3 length: 13 residues. V lost 1 base and J 6 bases, leaving 10 bases between the germline ends. CDR3 sequence (DNA): TGTGCCAGCAGCTTGAACCGAGGGAAGACCCAGTACTTC. Its protein is CASSLNRGKTQYF.

The chain has TRBV7-8 and TRBJ2-7; D is possibly TRBD1 (5 bases). Trimming pared 3 bases from V and 3 bases from J, leaving 15 bases between. The V gene's germline CDR1 is SGHVS and CDR2 FQNEAQ. This CDR3 contains 15 residues. In nucleotides, the CDR3 is TGTGCCAGCAGCTTTCAGGCCAGGGTTGACTACGAGCAGTACTTC. Translation: CASSFQARVDYEQYF.

This clone occurred once. This chain uses TRBV7-2 with TRBJ2-7; tentatively, D is TRBD2 (6 bases). Per germline, CDR1 SGHTA and CDR2 FQGNSA. The CDR3 runs 12 residues. Trimming pared 5 bases from V and 7 bases from J, leaving 12 bases between. The CDR3 loop is CASSISSGEQYF. The CDR3 coding sequence is TGTGCCAGCAGCATCAGCAGCGGGGAGCAGTACTTC.

The rearrangement uses TRBV7-6 and TRBJ2-3; 9 nucleotides line up with TRBD2. Per the germline V gene, CDR1 is SGHVS and CDR2 is FNYEAQ. This CDR3 has 16 amino acids. J was trimmed by 2 bases and V by 1 base; bases with no gene match: 4. The CDR3 DNA reads TGTGCCAGCAGCTTAGTCCCTAGCGGGGTCACAGATACGCAGTATTTT. Its protein is CASSLVPSGVTDTQYF. Full variable domain (missing parts from reference TRBV7-6 and TRBJ2-3): GAGVSQSPRYKVTKRGQDVALRCDPISGHVSLYWYRQALGQGPEFLTYFNYEAQQDKSGLPNDRFSAERPEGSISTLTIQRTEQRDSAMYRCASSLVPSGVTDTQYFGPGTRLTVL.

This chain connects TRBV5-5 to TRBJ2-7; no clear D. In germline, CDR1 is SGHKS, CDR2 YYEKEE (reference sequence). CDR3 length: 11 amino acids. V was shortened by 1 base and J by 7 bases, with 6 bases between the two germline ends. The CDR3 nucleotides are TGTGCCAGCAGCTTGATGCGGGAGCAGTACTTC. Its protein product is CASSLMREQYF.